This T cell receptor beta chain was captured by sequencing in a study of shared clonotypes between healthy human individuals. The assay was immunoSEQ multiplex PCR, and TCRdb's table has in-frame clones only and misses some. Among around 500,000 clones listed, around 79% were seen once. The receptor was derived from a woman between 35 and 50 years old in good health. Some clones in this sample may be carry-over from other donors' samples. Sequenced sample: PBMCs.

DNA of the CDR3: TGTGCCAGCAGCTTACTGGGACAGGGCCACACCGGGGAGCTGTTTTTT. Protein: CASSLLGQGHTGELFF. This rearrangement joins TRBV7-2 to TRBJ2-2; 9 bases fit TRBD1. With V trimmed by 2 bases and J by 3 bases, 4 bases remained unmatched. The germline V gene has CDR1 SGHTA and CDR2 FQGNSA. The CDR3 has 16 amino acids.